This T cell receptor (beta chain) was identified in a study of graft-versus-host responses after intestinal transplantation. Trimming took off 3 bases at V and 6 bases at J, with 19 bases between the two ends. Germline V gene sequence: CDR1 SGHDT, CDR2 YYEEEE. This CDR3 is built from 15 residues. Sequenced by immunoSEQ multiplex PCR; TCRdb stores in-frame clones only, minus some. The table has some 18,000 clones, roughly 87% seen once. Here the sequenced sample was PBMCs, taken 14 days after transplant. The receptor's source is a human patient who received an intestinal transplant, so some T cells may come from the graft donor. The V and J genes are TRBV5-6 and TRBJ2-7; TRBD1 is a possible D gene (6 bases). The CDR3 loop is CASSSGAGAFSEQYF. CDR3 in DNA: TGTGCCAGCAGCTCTGGGGCAGGGGCCTTCTCCGAGCAGTACTTC.